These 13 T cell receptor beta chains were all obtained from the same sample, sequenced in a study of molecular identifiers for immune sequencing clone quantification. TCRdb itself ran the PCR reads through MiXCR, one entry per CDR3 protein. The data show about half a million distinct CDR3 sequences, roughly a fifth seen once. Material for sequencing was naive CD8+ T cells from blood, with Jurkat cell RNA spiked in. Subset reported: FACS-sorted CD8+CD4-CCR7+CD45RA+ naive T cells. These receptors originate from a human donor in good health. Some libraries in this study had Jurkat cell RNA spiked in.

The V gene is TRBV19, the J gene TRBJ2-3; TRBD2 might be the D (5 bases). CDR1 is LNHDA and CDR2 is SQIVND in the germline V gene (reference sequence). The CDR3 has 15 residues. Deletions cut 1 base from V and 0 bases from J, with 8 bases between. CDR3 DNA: TGTGCCAGTAGTATAGTGAGCGGAAGCACAGATACGCAGTATTTT. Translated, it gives CASSIVSGSTDTQYF. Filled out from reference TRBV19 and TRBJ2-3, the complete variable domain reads DGGITQSPKYLFRKEGQNVTLSCEQNLNHDAMYWYRQDPGQGLRLIYYSQIVNDFQKGDIAEGYSVSREKKESFPLTVTSAQKNPTAFYLCASSIVSGSTDTQYFGPGTRLTVL.

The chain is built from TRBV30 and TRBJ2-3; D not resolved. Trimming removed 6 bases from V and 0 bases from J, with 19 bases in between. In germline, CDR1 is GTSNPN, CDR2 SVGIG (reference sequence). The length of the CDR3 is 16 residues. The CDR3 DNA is TGTGCCTGCGATTTGGGTGTCCAAGGTAGCACAGATACGCAGTATTTT. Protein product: CACDLGVQGSTDTQYF.

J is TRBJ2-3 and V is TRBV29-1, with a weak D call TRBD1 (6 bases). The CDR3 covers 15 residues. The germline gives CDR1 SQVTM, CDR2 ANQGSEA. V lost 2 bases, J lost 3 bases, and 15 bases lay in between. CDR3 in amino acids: CSVERGSRRTDTQYF. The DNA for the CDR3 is TGCAGCGTTGAAAGGGGGTCTAGGAGGACAGATACGCAGTATTTT.

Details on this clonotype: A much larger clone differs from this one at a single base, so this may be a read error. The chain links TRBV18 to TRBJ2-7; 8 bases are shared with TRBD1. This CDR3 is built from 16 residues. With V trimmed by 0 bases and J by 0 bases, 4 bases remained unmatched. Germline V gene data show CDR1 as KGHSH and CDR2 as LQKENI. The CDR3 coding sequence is TGTGCCAGCTCACCACCGGACAGGGAGCACTCCTACGAGCAGTACTTC. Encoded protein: CASSPPDREHSYEQYF.

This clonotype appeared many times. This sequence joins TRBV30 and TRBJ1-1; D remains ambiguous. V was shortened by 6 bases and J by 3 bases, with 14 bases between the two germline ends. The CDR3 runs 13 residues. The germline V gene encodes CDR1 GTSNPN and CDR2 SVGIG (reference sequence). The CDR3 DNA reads TGTGCCTGTGTAGGGAGATTGTACACTGAAGCTTTCTTT. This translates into CACVGRLYTEAFF. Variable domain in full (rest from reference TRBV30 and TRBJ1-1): SQTIHQWPATLVQPVGSPLSLECTVEGTSNPNLYWYRQAAGRGLQLLFYSVGIGQISSEVPQNLSASRPQDRQFILSSKKLLLSDSGFYLCACVGRLYTEAFFGQGTRLTVV.

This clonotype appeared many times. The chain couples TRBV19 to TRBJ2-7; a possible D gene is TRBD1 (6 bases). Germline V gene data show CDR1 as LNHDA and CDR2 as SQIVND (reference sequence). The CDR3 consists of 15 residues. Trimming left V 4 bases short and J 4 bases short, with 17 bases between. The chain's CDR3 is CASSTGAGVLYEQYF. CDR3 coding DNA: TGTGCCAGTAGTACTGGCGCAGGGGTTTTGTACGAGCAGTACTTC.

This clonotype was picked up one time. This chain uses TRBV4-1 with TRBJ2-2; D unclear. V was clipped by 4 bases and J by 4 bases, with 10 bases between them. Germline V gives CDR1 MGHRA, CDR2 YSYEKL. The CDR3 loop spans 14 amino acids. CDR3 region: CASSRQESTGELFF. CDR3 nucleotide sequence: TGCGCCAGCAGCCGGCAGGAGAGCACCGGGGAGCTGTTTTTT.

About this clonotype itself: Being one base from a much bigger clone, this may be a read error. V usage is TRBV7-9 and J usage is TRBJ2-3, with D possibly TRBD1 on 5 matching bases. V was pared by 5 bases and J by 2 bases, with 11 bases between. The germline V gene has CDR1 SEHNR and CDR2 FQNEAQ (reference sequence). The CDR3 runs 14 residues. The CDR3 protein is CASSPDSTTDTQYF. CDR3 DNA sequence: TGTGCCAGCAGCCCAGACAGTACCACAGATACGCAGTATTTT.

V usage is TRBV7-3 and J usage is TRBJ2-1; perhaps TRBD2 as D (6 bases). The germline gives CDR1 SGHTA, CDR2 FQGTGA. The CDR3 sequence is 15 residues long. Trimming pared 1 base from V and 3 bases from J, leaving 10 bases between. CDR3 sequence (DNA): TGTGCCAGCAGCTTAATTCCGGGAGACTACAATGAGCAGTTCTTC. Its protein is CASSLIPGDYNEQFF.

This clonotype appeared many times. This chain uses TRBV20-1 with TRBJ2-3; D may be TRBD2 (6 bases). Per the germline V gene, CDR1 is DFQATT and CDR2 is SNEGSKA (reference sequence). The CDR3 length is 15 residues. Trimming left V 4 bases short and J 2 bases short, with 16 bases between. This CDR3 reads CSAIPYGGTTDTQYF. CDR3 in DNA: TGCAGTGCTATCCCGTATGGGGGGACCACAGATACGCAGTATTTT.

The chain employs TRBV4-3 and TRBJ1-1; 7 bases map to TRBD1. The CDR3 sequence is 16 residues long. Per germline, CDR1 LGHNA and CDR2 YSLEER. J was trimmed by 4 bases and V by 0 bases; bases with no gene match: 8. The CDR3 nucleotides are TGCGCCAGCAGCCAAGATAAGGGGGCCTTATTCACTGAAGCTTTCTTT. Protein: CASSQDKGALFTEAFF.

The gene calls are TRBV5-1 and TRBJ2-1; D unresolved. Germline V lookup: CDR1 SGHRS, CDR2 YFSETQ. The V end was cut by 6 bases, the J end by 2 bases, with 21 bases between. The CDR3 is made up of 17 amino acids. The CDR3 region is CASTLLVGRSAYNEQFF. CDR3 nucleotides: TGCGCCAGCACCCTATTAGTTGGGCGCTCCGCCTACAATGAGCAGTTCTTC.

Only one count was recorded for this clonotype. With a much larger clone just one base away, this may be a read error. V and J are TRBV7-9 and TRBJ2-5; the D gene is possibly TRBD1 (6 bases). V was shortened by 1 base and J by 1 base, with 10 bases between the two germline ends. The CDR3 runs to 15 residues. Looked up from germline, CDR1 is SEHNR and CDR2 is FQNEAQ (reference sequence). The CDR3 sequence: CASSLVDSLQETQYF. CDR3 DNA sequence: TGTGCCAGCAGCTTAGTGGACAGCCTCCAAGAGACCCAGTACTTC.